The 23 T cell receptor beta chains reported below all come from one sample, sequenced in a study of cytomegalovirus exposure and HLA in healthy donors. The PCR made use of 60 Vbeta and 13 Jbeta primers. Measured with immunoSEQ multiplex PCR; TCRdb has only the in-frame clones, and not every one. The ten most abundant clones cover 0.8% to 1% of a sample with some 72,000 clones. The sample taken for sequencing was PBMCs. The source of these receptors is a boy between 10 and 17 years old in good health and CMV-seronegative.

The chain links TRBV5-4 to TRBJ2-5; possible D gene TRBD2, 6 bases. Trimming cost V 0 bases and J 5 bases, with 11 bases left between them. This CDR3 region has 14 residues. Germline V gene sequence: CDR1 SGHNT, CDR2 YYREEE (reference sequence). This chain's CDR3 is CASSLGGVRETQYF. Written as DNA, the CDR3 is TGTGCCAGCAGCTTGGGGGGGGTTCGGGAGACCCAGTACTTC. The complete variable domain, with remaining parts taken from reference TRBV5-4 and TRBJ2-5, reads ETGVTQSPTHLIKTRGQQVTLRCSSQSGHNTVSWYQQALGQGPQFIFQYYREEENGRGNFPPRFSGLQFPNYSSELNVNALELDDSALYLCASSLGGVRETQYFGPGTRLLVL.

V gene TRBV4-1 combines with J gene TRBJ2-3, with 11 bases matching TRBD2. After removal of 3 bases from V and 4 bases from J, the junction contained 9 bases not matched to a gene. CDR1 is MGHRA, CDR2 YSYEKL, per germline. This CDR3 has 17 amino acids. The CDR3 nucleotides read TGCGCCAGCAGCCAGAGGATAGCGGGGGGGCGGGCAGATACGCAGTATTTT. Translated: CASSQRIAGGRADTQYF.

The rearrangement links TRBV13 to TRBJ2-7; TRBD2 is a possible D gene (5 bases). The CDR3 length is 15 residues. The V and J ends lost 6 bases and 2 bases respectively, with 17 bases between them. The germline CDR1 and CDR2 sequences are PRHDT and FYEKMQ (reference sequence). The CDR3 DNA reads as TGTGCCAGCAGAATTGGCGGAGATAGCGCCTACGAGCAGTACTTC. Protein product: CASRIGGDSAYEQYF.

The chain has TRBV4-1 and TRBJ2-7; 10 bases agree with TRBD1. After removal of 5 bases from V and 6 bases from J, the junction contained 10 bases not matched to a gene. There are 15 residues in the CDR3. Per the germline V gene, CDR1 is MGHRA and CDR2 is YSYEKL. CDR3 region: CASSYKEGTGVEQYF. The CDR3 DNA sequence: TGCGCCAGCAGCTACAAGGAGGGGACAGGGGTCGAGCAGTACTTC.

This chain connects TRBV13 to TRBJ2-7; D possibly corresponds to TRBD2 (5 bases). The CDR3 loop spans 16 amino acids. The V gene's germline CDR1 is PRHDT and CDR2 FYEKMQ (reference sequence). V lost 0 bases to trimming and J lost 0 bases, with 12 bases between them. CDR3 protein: CASSLGVGGYSYEQYF. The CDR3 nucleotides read TGTGCCAGCAGCTTAGGTGTGGGCGGGTACTCCTACGAGCAGTACTTC.

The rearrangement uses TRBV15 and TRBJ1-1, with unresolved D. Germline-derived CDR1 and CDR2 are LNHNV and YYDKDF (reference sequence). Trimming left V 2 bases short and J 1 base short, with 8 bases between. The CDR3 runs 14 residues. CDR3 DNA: TGTGCCACCAGCAGACCCCGTAGGAACACTGAAGCTTTCTTT. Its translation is CATSRPRRNTEAFF.

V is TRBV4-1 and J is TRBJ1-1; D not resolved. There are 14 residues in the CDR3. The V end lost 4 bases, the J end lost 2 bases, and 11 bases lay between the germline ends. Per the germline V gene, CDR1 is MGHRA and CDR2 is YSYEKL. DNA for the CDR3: TGCGCCAGCAGCCGAGTGCGGGGAAACACTGAAGCTTTCTTT. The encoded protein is CASSRVRGNTEAFF.

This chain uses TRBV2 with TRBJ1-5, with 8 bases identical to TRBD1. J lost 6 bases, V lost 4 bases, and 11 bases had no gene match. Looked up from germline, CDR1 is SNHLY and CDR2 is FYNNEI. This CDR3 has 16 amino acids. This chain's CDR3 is CASSAGQGSDGQPQHF. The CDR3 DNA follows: TGTGCCAGCAGTGCAGGACAGGGTTCTGACGGTCAGCCCCAGCATTTT.

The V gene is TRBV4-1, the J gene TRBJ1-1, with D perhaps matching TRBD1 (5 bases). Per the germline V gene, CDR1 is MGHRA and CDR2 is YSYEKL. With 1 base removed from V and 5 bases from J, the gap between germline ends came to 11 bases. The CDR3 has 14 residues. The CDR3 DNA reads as TGCGCCAGCAGCCAAGCGGGAGGGGTAACTGAAGCTTTCTTT. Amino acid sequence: CASSQAGGVTEAFF.

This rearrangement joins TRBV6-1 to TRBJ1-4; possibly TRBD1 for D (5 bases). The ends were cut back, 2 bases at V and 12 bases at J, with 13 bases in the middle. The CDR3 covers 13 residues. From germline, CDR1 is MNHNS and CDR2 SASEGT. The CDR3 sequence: CASSEIGRDELFF. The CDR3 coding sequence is TGTGCCAGCAGTGAAATTGGCAGGGATGAACTGTTTTTT.

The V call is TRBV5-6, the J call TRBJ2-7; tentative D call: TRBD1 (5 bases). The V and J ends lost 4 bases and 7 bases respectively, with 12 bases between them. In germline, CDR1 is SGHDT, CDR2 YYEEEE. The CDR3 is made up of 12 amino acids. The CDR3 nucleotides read TGTGCCAGCAGCATTTTCCGACAGGAGCAGTACTTC. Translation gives CASSIFRQEQYF. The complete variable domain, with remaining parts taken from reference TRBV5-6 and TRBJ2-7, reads DAGVTQSPTHLIKTRGQQVTLRCSPKSGHDTVSWYQQALGQGPQFIFQYYEEEERQRGNFPDRFSGHQFPNYSSELNVNALLLGDSALYLCASSIFRQEQYFGPGTRLTVT.

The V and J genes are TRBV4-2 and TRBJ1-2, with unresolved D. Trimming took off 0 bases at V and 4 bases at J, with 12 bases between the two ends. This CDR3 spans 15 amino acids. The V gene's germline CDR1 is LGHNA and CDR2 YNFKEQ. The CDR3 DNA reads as TGTGCCAGCAGCCAAGATCGTGGCGGGATCTATGGCTACACCTTC. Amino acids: CASSQDRGGIYGYTF.

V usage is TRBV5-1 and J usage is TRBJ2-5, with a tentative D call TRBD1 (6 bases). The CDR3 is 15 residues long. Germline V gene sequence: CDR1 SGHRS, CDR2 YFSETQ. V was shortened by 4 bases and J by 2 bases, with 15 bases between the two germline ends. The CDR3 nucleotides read TGCGCCAGCAGCACCGACAGGCCCAATCAAGAGACCCAGTACTTC. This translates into CASSTDRPNQETQYF.

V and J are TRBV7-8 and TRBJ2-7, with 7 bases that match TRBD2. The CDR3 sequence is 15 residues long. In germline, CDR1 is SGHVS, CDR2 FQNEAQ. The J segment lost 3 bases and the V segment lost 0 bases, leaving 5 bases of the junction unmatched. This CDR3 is CASSLAVGRDYEQYF. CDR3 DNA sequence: TGTGCCAGCAGCTTAGCAGTTGGGAGGGACTACGAGCAGTACTTC.

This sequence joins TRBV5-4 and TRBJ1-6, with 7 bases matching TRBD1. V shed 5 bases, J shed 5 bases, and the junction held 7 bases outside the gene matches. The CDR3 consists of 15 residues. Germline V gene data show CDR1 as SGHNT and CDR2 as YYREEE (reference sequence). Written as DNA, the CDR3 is TGTGCCAGCAGGAGGACCGGGACAGATAATTCACCCCTCCACTTT. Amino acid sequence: CASRRTGTDNSPLHF.

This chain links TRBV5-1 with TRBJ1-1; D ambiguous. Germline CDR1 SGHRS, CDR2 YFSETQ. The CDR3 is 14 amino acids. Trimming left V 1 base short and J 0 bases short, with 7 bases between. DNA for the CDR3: TGCGCCAGCAGCTTGCGCTATCTGAACACTGAAGCTTTCTTT. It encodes CASSLRYLNTEAFF.

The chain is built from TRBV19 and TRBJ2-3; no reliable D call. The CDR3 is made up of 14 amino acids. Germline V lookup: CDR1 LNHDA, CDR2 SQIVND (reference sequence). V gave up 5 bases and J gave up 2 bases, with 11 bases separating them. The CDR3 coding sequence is TGTGCCAGTAGTTACACAGCAGTCACAGATACGCAGTATTTT. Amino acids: CASSYTAVTDTQYF.

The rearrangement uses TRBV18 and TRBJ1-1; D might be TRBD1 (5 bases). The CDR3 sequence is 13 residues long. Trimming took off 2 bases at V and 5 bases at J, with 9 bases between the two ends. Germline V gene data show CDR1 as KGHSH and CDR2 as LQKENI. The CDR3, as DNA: TGTGCCAGCTCACCAGCGGGGGGGACTGAAGCTTTCTTT. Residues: CASSPAGGTEAFF.

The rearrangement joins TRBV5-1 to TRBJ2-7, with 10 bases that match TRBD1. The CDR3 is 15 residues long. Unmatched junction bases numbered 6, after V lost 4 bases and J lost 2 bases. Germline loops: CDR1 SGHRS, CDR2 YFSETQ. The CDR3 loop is CASSTSDRGAYEQYF. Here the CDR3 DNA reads TGCGCCAGCAGCACCTCGGACAGGGGGGCCTACGAGCAGTACTTC.

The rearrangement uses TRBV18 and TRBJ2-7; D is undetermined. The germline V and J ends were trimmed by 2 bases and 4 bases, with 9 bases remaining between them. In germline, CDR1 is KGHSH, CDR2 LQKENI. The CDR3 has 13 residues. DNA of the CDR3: TGTGCCAGCTCACCAAGTTCGGGTTACGAGCAGTACTTC. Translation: CASSPSSGYEQYF.

CDR3 residues: CASSHPEADGTEAFF. The CDR3 DNA follows: TGCGCCAGCAGCCATCCCGAAGCGGACGGCACTGAAGCTTTCTTT. The chain uses TRBV4-1 and TRBJ1-1; D is unresolved. Per the germline V gene, CDR1 is MGHRA and CDR2 is YSYEKL. Between the trimmed V and J ends, which lost 3 bases and 4 bases, there was a span of 15 bases. The CDR3 extends over 15 amino acids.

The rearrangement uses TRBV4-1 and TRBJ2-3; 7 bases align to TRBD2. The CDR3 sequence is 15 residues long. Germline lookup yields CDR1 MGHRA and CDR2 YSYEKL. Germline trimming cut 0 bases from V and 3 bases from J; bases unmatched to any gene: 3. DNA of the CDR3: TGCGCCAGCAGCCAAGACGGACTAGGAACAGATACGCAGTATTTT. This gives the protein CASSQDGLGTDTQYF.

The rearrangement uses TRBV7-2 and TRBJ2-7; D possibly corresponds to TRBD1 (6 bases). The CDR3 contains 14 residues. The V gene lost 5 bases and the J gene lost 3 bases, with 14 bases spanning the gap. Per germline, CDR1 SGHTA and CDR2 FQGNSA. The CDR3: CASSQGTVGYEQYF. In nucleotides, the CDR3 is TGTGCCAGCAGCCAGGGGACGGTCGGCTACGAGCAGTACTTC.